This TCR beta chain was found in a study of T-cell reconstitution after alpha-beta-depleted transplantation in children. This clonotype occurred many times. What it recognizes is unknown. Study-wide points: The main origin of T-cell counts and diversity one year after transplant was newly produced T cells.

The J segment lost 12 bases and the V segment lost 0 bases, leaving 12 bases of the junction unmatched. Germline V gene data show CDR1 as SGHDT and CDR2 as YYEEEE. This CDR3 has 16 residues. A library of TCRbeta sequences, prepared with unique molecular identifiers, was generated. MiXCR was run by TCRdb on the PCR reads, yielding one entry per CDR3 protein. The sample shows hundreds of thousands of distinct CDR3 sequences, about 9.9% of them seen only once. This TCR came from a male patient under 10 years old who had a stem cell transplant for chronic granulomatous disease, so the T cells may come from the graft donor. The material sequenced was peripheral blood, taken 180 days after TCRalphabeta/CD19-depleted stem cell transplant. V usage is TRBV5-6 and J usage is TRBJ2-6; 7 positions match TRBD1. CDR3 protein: CASSLASGTGVVVLTF. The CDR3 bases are TGTGCCAGCAGCTTGGCTTCGGGTACAGGGGTGGTCGTCCTGACTTTC.